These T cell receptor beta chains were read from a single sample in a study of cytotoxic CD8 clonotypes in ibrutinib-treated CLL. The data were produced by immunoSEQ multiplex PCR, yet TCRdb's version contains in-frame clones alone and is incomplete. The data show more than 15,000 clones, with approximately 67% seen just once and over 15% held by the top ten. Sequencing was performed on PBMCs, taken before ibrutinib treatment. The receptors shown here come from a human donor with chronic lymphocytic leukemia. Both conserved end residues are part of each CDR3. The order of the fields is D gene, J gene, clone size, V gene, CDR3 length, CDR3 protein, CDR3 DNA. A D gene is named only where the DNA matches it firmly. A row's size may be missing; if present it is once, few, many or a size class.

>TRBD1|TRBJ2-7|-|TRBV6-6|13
CASSSRDRGEQYF
TGTGCCAGCAGTTCACGGGACAGGGGGGAGCAGTACTTC
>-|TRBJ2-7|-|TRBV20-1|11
CSVGGGYEQYF
TGCAGTGTGGGGGGAGGCTACGAGCAGTACTTC
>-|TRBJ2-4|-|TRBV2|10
CASSQNIQYF
TGTGCCAGCTCGCAAAACATTCAGTACTTC
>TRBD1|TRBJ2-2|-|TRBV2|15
CASKLRTGNTGELFF
TGTGCCAGCAAGTTAAGGACAGGGAACACCGGGGAGCTGTTTTTT
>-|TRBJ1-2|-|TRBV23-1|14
CASSQEEGLYGYTF
TGCGCCAGCAGTCAAGAGGAGGGACTCTATGGCTACACCTTC
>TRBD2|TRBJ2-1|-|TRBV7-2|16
CASSPVIGTRPSEQFF
TGTGCCAGCAGCCCAGTCATCGGGACTAGACCTAGCGAGCAGTTCTTC
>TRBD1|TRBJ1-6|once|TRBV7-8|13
CASSLGDRAPLHF
TGTGCCAGCAGCTTAGGGGACAGGGCCCCCCTCCACTTT
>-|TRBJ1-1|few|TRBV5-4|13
CASSPRMDGEAFF
TGTGCCAGCAGCCCTCGTATGGACGGTGAAGCTTTCTTT
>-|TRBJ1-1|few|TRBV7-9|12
CASSLTGSDAFF
TGTGCCAGCAGCTTAACAGGGAGCGATGCTTTCTTT
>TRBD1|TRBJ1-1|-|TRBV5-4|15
CASSSDRRGGTEAFF
TGTGCCAGCAGCTCGGACAGGCGGGGAGGCACTGAAGCTTTCTTT
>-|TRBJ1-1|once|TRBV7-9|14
CASSLGRPDTEAFF
TGTGCCAGCAGCTTGGGGAGGCCAGACACTGAAGCTTTCTTT
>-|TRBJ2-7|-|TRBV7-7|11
CASSRRYEQYF
TGTGCCAGCAGCCGGCGATACGAGCAGTACTTC
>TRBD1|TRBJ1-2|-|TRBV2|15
CASSEYRGKIYGYTF
TGTGCCAGCAGCGAATACAGGGGAAAGATCTATGGCTACACCTTC
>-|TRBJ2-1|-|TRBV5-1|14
CASSSRESYNEQFF
TGCGCCAGCAGCTCTCGGGAATCCTACAATGAGCAGTTCTTC
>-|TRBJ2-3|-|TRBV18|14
CASSPTGRTDTQYF
TGTGCCAGCTCACCGACAGGCCGTACAGATACGCAGTATTTT
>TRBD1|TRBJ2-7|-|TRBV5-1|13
CASKKQGAHEQYF
TGCGCCAGCAAGAAACAGGGGGCCCACGAGCAGTACTTC
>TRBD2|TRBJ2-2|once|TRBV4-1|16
CASSQNLAGNVGELFF
TGCGCCAGCAGCCAAAACTTAGCGGGGAATGTCGGGGAGCTGTTTTTT
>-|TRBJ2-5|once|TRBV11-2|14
CASIRGTSQETQYF
TGTGCCAGCATCCGGGGGACTTCACAAGAGACCCAGTACTTC
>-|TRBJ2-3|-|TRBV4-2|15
CASSQFSGRTDTQYF
TGTGCCAGCAGCCAATTTAGCGGACGCACAGATACGCAGTATTTT
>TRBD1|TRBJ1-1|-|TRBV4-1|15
CASSRGTGEGTEAFF
TGCGCCAGCAGCCGTGGGACAGGGGAGGGCACTGAAGCTTTCTTT
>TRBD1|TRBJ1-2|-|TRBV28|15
CASSLEGAGNYGYTF
TGTGCCAGCAGTTTGGAGGGGGCCGGTAACTATGGCTACACCTTC
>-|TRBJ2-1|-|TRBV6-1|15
CASSDGAGVFNEQFF
TGTGCCAGCAGTGATGGGGCAGGGGTGTTCAATGAGCAGTTCTTC
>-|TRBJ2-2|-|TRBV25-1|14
CASSEMGSTGELFF
TGTGCCAGCAGTGAAATGGGGTCGACCGGGGAGCTGTTTTTT
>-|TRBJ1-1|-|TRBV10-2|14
CASSESGRVGEAFF
TGCGCCAGCAGTGAATCCGGACGGGTGGGTGAAGCTTTCTTT
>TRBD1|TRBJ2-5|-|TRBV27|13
CASNPTGGETQYF
TGTGCCAGCAACCCGACAGGGGGGGAGACCCAGTACTTC
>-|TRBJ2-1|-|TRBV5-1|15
CASSLWGSTYNEQFF
TGCGCCAGCAGCTTGTGGGGGAGCACCTACAATGAGCAGTTCTTC